This TCR beta chain was identified in a study of sequential checkpoint blockade in melanoma. This clone was seen more than once but under ten times. Treatment given: randomized to nivolumab then ipilimumab (arm A) or the reverse (arm B). V was clipped by 2 bases and J by 5 bases, with 9 bases between them. The length of the CDR3 is 13 residues. Per the germline V gene, CDR1 is MNHGY and CDR2 is SAAAGT. Here immunoSEQ multiplex PCR was the method, and the copy in TCRdb shows in-frame clones only, minus some. Of about 12,000 clones in the sample, about 25% were seen once. The chain uses TRBV6-8 and TRBJ1-2, with a weak D call TRBD1 (6 bases). This specimen was tumor tissue (inferred from file names), taken from a patient given nivolumab and ipilimumab in sequence. This receptor was taken from a human donor with melanoma. CDR3: CASSYEGGYGYTF. The CDR3 DNA follows: TGTGCCAGCAGTTACGAGGGGGGGTATGGCTACACCTTC.